These T cell receptor beta chains were read from a single sample in a study of T cells in Graves' hyperthyroidism and ophthalmopathy. MiXCR was run by TCRdb on the multiplex PCR reads, yielding one entry per CDR3 protein. The sample includes hundreds of thousands of distinct CDR3 sequences, approximately 14% of them seen just once. The sequencing sample was made of blood. All receptors come from a woman aged 25 to 39 with Graves' hyperthyroidism. The CDR3 runs from the conserved cysteine through the conserved F or W. D genes are given only for firm matches. Clone size is shown for a subset of rows, as once, few, many or a class of expanded clone.

d_call	v_call	clone_size	j_call	cdr3_nt	cdr3_aa
NA	TRBV6-1	many	TRBJ2-7	TGTGCCAGCAGCCCGGGACCGTCTCACTTTTTCTACGAGCAGTACTTC	CASSPGPSHFFYEQYF
NA	TRBV6-2/TRBV6-3	few	TRBJ1-5	TGTGCCAGCAGTCCCTATGGGGGTCAGCCCCAGCATTTT	CASSPYGGQPQHF
TRBD1	TRBV20-1	many	TRBJ1-2	TGCAGTGCCCCTGGGACAGAAGATGGCTACACCTTC	CSAPGTEDGYTF
TRBD2	TRBV7-2	many	TRBJ2-7	TGTGCCAGCAGCTTAGTGTCTAGCGGGATAAAAGAGCAGTACTTC	CASSLVSSGIKEQYF
NA	TRBV14	NA	TRBJ2-7	TGTGCCAGCAGCCAAGAAATGTTCTCCGAGCAGTACTTC	CASSQEMFSEQYF
TRBD2	TRBV13	many	TRBJ2-3	TGTGCCAGCAGCTCCCGTGAGACTAGCGGCACAGATACGCAGTATTTT	CASSSRETSGTDTQYF
NA	TRBV3-1	few	TRBJ1-2	TGTGCCAGCAGCCAAGAGTTTTTTGGCTACACCTTC	CASSQEFFGYTF
TRBD1	TRBV5-5	few	TRBJ1-5	TGTGCCAGCAGCTTGGACCCGCCCGGGACAGGGTATAGCAATCAGCCCCAGCATTTT	CASSLDPPGTGYSNQPQHF
TRBD2	TRBV7-8	many	TRBJ2-7	TGTGCCAGCAGCCAAACGAGCGGGGGAGTGGCCTACGAGCAGTACTTC	CASSQTSGGVAYEQYF
NA	TRBV19	NA	TRBJ1-4	TGTGCCACCGTGGGCGGTCCAGGGTCTGAAAAACTGTTTTTT	CATVGGPGSEKLFF
NA	TRBV5-1	NA	TRBJ1-2	TGCGCCAGCAGCTTGGGTTCAGCTAACTATGGCTACACCTTC	CASSLGSANYGYTF